The source of this T cell receptor beta chain is a study of blood T cell repertoires in COVID-19. Background on the study: From T cells, B-cell-depleted T cells, or PBMCs came the material, which was cDNA or gDNA.

This CDR3 has 19 amino acids. Per the original data handling: By means of reference gene primer amplification, nucleated cell counts were estimated. Profiling relied on immunoSEQ multiplex PCR, and the TCRdb table lists in-frame clones only, not all of them. V, J and clone size were drawn from that table, and D and trimming were deduced from the DNA. The sample yields about 140,000 clones, around four fifths seen once. Sequenced material: PBMCs or T cells enriched from blood (not recorded which). The clonotype originates from a woman aged 50 to 65 who had recovered from COVID-19. The genes are TRBV21-1 and TRBJ1-6; the D call of TRBD1 is as the table states it, not checked on the DNA. TRBV21-1 is a pseudogene segment. The CDR3 nucleotides are TGTGCCAGCAGCAAAGCCCGTAGGACAGGGGGCGCGTTCGATTCACCCCTCCACTTT. It translates to CASSKARRTGGAFDSPLHF.